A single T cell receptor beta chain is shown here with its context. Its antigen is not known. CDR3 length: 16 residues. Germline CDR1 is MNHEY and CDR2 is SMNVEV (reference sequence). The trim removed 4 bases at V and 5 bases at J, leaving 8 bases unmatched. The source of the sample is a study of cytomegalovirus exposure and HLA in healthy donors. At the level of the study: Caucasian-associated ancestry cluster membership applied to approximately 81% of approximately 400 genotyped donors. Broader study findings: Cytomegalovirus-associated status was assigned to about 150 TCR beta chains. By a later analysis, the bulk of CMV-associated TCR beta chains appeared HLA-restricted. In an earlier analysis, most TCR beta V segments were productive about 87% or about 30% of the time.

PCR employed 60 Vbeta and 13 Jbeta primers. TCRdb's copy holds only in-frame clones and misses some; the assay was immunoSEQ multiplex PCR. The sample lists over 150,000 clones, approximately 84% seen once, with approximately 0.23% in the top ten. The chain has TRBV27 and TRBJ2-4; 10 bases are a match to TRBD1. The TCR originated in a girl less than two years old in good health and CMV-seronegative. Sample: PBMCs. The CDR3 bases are TGTGCCAGCAGTTCCTACGGGACAGGGGACCAAAACATTCAGTACTTC. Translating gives CASSSYGTGDQNIQYF.